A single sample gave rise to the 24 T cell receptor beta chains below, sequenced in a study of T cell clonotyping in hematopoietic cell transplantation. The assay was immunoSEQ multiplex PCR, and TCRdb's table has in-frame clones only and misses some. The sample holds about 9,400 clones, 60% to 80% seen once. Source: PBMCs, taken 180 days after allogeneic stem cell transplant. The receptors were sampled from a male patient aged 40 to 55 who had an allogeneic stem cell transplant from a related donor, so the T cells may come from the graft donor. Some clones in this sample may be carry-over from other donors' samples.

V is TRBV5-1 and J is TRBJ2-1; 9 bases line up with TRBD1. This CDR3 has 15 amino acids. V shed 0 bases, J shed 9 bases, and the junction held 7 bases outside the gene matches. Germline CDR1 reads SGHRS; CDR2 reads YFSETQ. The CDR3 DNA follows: TGCGCCAGCAGCTTGGTTTACAGGGGGCGAGTTGAGCAGTTCTTC. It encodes CASSLVYRGRVEQFF. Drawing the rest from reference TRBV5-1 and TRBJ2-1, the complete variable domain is KAGVTQTPRYLIKTRGQQVTLSCSPISGHRSVSWYQQTPGQGLQFLFEYFSETQRNKGNFPGRFSGRQFSNSRSEMNVSTLELGDSALYLCASSLVYRGRVEQFFGPGTRLTVL.

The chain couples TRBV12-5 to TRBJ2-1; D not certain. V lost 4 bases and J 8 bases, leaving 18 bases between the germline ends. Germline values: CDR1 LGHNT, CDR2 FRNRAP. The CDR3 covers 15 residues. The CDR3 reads CASGSLGPDYYEQFF. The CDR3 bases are TGTGCTAGTGGTTCCCTCGGGCCAGATTACTATGAGCAGTTCTTC.

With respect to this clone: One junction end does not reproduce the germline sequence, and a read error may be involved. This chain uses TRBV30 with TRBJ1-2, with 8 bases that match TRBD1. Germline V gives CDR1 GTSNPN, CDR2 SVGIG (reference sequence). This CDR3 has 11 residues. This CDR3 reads CVQGANYGYTF. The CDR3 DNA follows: TGCGTACAGGGGGCTAACTATGGCTACACCTTC.

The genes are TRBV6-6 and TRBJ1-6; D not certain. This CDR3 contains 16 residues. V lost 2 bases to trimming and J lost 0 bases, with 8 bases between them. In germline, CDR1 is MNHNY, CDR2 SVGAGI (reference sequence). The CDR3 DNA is TGTGCCAGCAGTTACGAGGCAAGCTCCTATAATTCACCCCTCCACTTT. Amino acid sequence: CASSYEASSYNSPLHF.

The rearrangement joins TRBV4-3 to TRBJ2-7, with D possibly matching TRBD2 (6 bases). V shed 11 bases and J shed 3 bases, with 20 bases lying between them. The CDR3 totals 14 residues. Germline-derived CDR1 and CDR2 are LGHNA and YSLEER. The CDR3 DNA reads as TGCGCCGGTGGGACGGAGGGCAGGGTCTACGAGCAGTACTTC. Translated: CAGGTEGRVYEQYF.

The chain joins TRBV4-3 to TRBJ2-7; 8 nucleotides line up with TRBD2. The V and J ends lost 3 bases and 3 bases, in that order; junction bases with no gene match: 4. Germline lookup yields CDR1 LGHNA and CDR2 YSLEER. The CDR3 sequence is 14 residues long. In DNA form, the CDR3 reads TGCGCCAGCAGCCACGGGACTAGGGACTACGAGCAGTACTTC. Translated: CASSHGTRDYEQYF.

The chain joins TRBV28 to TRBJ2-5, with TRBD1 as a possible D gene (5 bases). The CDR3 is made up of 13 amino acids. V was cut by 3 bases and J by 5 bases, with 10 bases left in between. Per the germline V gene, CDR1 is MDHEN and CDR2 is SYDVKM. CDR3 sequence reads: CASSFLQGETQYF. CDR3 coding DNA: TGTGCCAGCAGTTTCCTTCAGGGCGAGACCCAGTACTTC.

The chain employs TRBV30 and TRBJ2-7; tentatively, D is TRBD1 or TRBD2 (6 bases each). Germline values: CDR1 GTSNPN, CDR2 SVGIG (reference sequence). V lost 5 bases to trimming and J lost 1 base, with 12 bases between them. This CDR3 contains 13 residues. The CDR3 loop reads CAWEKGGSYEQYF. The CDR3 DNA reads TGTGCCTGGGAGAAAGGGGGGTCCTACGAGCAGTACTTC.

CDR3 region: CASSLRDGDYSNQPQHF. CDR3 coding DNA: TGTGCCAGCAGCTTGCGGGACGGCGATTATAGCAATCAGCCCCAGCATTTT. V is TRBV5-6 and J is TRBJ1-5; TRBD1 is a possible D gene (5 bases). This CDR3 region has 17 residues. The V end lost 1 base, the J end lost 0 bases, and 14 bases lay between the germline ends. Germline-derived CDR1 and CDR2 are SGHDT and YYEEEE.

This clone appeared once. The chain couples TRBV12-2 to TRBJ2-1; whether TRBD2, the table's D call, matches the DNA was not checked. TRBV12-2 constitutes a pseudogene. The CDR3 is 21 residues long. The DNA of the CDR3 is TGTGCAAGTCGCTCTAGGGGGTGGGCTAGCGGGGGCCAATTTCCCTTGGGTGAGCAGTTCTTC. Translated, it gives CASRSRGWASGGQFPLGEQFF.

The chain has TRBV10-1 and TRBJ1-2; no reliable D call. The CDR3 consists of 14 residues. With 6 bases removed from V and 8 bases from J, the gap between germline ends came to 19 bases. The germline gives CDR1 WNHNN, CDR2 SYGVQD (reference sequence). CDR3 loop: CASRYCVGKLGYTF. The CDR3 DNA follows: TGCGCCAGCAGGTATTGTGTAGGGAAATTGGGCTACACCTTC.

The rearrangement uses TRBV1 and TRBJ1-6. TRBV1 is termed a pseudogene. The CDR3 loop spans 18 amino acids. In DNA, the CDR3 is TGCACCAGCAGCCAAGACAGTGACGGGACCTCCTATAATTCACCCCTCCACTTT. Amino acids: CTSSQDSDGTSYNSPLHF.

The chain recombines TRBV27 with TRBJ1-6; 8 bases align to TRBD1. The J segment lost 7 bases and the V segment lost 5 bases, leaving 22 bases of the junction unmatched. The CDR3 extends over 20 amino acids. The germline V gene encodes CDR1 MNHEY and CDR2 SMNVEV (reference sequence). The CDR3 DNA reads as TGTGCCAGCAGTCTAAAGATTTGGCCCGTCTCGGACAGGGCGAATTCACCCCTCCACTTT. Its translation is CASSLKIWPVSDRANSPLHF.

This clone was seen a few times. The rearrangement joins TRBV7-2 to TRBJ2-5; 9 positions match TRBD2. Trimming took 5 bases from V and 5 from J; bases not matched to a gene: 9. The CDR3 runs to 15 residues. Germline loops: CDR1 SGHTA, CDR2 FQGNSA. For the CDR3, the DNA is TGTGCCAGCAGCCAAGCGGGTCTAGCGGGGGAGACCCAGTACTTC. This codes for CASSQAGLAGETQYF.

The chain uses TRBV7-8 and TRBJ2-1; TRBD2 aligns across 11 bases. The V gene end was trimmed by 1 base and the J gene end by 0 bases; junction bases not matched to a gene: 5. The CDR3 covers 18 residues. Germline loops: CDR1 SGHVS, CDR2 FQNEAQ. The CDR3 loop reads CASSLVVAGGSSYNEQFF. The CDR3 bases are TGTGCCAGCAGCTTAGTGGTAGCGGGGGGGTCCTCCTACAATGAGCAGTTCTTC.

CDR3 residues: CASRGLGSPLHF. The CDR3 bases are TGTGCCAGTAGGGGGCTGGGTTCACCCCTCCACTTT. V and J are TRBV19 and TRBJ1-6; the D gene is possibly TRBD1 (5 bases). Trimming took off 6 bases at V and 9 bases at J, with 9 bases between the two ends. The CDR3 has 12 residues. Germline assignment: CDR1 LNHDA and CDR2 SQIVND (reference sequence).

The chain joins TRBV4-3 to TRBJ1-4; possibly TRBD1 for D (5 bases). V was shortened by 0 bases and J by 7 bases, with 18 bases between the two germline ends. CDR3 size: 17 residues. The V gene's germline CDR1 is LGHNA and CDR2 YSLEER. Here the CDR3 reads CASSQEPRQGRGEKLFF. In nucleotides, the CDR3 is TGCGCCAGCAGCCAAGAACCGCGTCAGGGAAGAGGTGAAAAACTGTTTTTT.

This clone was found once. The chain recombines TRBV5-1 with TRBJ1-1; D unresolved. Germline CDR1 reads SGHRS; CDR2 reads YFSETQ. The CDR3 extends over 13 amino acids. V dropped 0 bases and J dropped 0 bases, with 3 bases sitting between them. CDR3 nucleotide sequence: TGCGCCAGCAGCTTGGTTATGAACACTGAAGCTTTCTTT. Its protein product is CASSLVMNTEAFF. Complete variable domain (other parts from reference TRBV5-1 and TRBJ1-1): KAGVTQTPRYLIKTRGQQVTLSCSPISGHRSVSWYQQTPGQGLQFLFEYFSETQRNKGNFPGRFSGRQFSNSRSEMNVSTLELGDSALYLCASSLVMNTEAFFGQGTRLTVV.

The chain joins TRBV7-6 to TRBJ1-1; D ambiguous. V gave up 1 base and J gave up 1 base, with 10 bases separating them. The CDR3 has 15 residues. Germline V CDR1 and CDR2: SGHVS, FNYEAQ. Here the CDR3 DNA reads TGTGCCAGCAGCTTAGGGCAGTTGGGGAACACTGAAGCTTTCTTT. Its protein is CASSLGQLGNTEAFF. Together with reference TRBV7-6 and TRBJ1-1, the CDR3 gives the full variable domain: GAGVSQSPRYKVTKRGQDVALRCDPISGHVSLYWYRQALGQGPEFLTYFNYEAQQDKSGLPNDRFSAERPEGSISTLTIQRTEQRDSAMYRCASSLGQLGNTEAFFGQGTRLTVV.

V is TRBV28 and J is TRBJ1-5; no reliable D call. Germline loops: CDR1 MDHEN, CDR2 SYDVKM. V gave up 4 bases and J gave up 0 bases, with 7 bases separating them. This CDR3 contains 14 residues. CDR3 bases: TGTGCCAGCAGTTCACCGGATAGCAATCAGCCCCAGCATTTT. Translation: CASSSPDSNQPQHF.

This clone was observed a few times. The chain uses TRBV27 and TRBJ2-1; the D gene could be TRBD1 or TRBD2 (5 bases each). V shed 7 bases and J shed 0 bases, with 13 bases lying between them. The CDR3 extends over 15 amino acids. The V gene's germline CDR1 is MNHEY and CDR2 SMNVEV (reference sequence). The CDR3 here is CASKWGRTSYNEQFF. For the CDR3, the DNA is TGTGCCAGCAAGTGGGGACGGACCTCCTACAATGAGCAGTTCTTC.

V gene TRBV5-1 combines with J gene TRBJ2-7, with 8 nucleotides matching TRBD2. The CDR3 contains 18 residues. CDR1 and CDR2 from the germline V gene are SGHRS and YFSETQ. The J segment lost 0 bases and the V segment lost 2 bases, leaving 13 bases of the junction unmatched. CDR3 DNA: TGCGCCAGCAGCTTTGGCGGGGGGACATTTCTTAGCTCCTACGAGCAGTACTTC. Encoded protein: CASSFGGGTFLSSYEQYF.

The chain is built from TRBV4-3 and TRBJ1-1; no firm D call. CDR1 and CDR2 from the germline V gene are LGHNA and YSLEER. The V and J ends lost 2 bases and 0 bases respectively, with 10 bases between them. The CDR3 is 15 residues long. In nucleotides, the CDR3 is TGCGCCAGCAGCCAACTATTGGGTATGAACACTGAAGCTTTCTTT. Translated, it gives CASSQLLGMNTEAFF.

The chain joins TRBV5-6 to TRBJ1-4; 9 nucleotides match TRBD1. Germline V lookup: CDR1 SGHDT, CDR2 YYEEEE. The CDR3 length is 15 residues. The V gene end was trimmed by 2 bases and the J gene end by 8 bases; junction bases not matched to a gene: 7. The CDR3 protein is CASSFQQGAQEKLFF. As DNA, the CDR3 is TGTGCCAGCAGCTTTCAACAGGGGGCGCAGGAAAAACTGTTTTTT.